This TCR beta chain was obtained from a study of blood T cell repertoires in COVID-19 (dated by TCRdb to 2019 to 2021). With regard to the full study: Samples from collaborators originated in the United States, Italy and Spain and spanned both the acute and convalescent phases of COVID-19. The repertoires were made available in a free public database intended to serve as a resource for research on the immune response to SARS-CoV-2. Sample metadata almost always included a de-identified subject ID, COVID-19 status, age in years and sex. Where available, HLA class I and class II types were taken from metadata supplied by the sample provider and were not determined by assay-based typing. The prospective study material was composed of cDNA or gDNA derived from T cells, B-cell-depleted T cells, or PBMCs. Subjects who had been exposed to COVID-19, were actively infected with it, or had recovered from it provided the deeply sampled blood TCRbeta repertoires that made up the dataset. Samples came from the ongoing ImmuneRACE study (first 160 participants) plus 1,254 subjects from 6 global collaborators. On the study overall, not on this receptor specifically: Clinical and demographic metadata were provided uncurated, with the amount varying by source and participant.

Spanning cysteine to phenylalanine, the CDR3 consists of 16 amino acids. The DNA shown is the 48-base CDR3, in frame from base 1. At the junction V is shortened by 5 bases and J by 3 bases; bases outside the gene matches: 5. CDR1 LGHDT and CDR2 YNNKEL were looked up in the germline V gene (reference sequence). TCRbeta CDR3 regions were amplified from genomic DNA using the immunoSEQ Assay, a bias-controlled multiplex PCR. On the study's bioinformatics: The number of nucleated cells in each sample was estimated from the amplification of reference gene primers within the assay. Sequence reads were collapsed and filtered to measure the absolute abundance of every unique TCRbeta CDR3 rearrangement. For each sample, productive Simpson clonality was calculated as the square root of Simpson's diversity index across productive rearrangements. Sourced from immuneACCESS, this table was stored by TCRdb with only in-frame sequences that have V and J called. A share of the clones is absent; for the studies checked, an unresolved V gene accounts for under half, and the remainder has no known explanation. V, J and clone size are taken as reported in that table, and D and trimming were inferred from the DNA itself. This sample holds around 130,000 clones; about 85% were observed only once. The top ten hold 3.5% to 5% of the sample.

The collaborating institutions used their own protocols to collect whole blood in K2EDTA tubes. For TCRbeta analysis, collaborators shipped samples in one of three forms: frozen whole blood, isolated PBMCs, or DNA extracted from either of those sample types. A note on this clone: It has no known antigen specificity. Per-base quality was not reported, and no clone a single base away is much larger than it.

The specimen sequenced was peripheral blood. The TCR comes from a human donor in a cohort sampled during active COVID-19. The rearranged chain carries TRBV3-1 (or the pseudogene TRBV3-2) and TRBJ2-3, with TRBD2 identical over 13 junction bases. The CDR3 sequence is CASSFGTSGKTDTQYF. The DNA sequence is as follows: TGTGCCAGCAGCTTTGGGACTAGCGGGAAGACAGATACGCAGTATTTT.